This T cell receptor (beta chain) is from a study of shared clonotypes between healthy human individuals. The healthy adult donors were HIV-negative and reported no recent acute infections or vaccinations. Data came from immunoSEQ multiplex PCR; TCRdb stores just in-frame clones and leaves some out. This table holds roughly 380,000 clones, about 96% found once. Germline V gene data show CDR1 as KGHSH and CDR2 as LQKENI. Between the trimmed V and J ends, which lost 4 bases and 7 bases, there was a span of 16 bases. The CDR3 length is 14 residues. Findings and limits, study-wide: Sharing across four donors was highest in naive CD4 (roughly 5%) and lowest in memory CD8 (0.4%). Rarefaction demonstrated incomplete sorted-subset sequencing despite large depth. Larger estimated richness was generally recorded for naive subsets relative to memory subsets.

As to this clone: Its specificity is unknown.

The chain has TRBV18 and TRBJ1-1; weak D call: TRBD1 (6 bases). The clonotype originates from a man aged 25 to 40 in good health. What was sequenced was memory CD8+ T cells sorted from blood. The subset was: CD45RO+ cells pooled with CCR7-negative TemRA cells. CDR3 protein: CASSRSSGHDEAFF. The DNA for the CDR3 is TGTGCCAGCTCACGAAGCTCGGGACACGATGAAGCTTTCTTT.